Shown below are 17 T cell receptor beta chains from a single sample sequenced in a study of monozygotic twins with inflammatory bowel disease. TCRdb processed the 5' RACE reads again and assigns one entry to each CDR3 protein, with no DNA. The sample features over 150,000 distinct CDR3 sequences, with 2.4% in its top ten. Sequencing input: blood. The receptors were gathered from a human donor with ulcerative colitis or Crohn's disease, or a healthy co-twin of an affected twin (not recorded which).

This chain uses TRBV4-3 with TRBJ2-5; as DNA is missing, the TRBD2 call by TCRdb cannot be tested. Germline V lookup: CDR1 LGHNA, CDR2 YSLEER. The CDR3 sequence is 16 residues long. CDR3: CASSQRLAGGEETQYF.

This chain connects TRBV20-1 to TRBJ1-2. CDR1 is DFQATT and CDR2 is SNEGSKA in the germline V gene (reference sequence). The CDR3 runs to 12 residues. The CDR3 protein is CSASYGPSGYTF.

The CDR3 is CASSPTGTSGGQETQYF. The rearrangement uses TRBV7-9 and TRBJ2-5; with no DNA, the TCRdb D assignment of TRBD2 cannot be verified. The V gene's germline CDR1 is SEHNR and CDR2 FQNEAQ (reference sequence). The CDR3 runs to 17 residues. Full variable domain (remainder filled in from reference TRBV7-9 and TRBJ2-5): DTGVSQNPRHKITKRGQNVTFRCDPISEHNRLYWYRQTLGQGPEFLTYFQNEAQLEKSRLLSDRFSAERPKGSFSTLEIQRTEQGDSAMYLCASSPTGTSGGQETQYFGPGTRLLVL.

This chain links TRBV19 with TRBJ2-2; TCRdb's D call, TRBD2, is unchecked because there is no DNA. The CDR3 sequence is 16 residues long. CDR1 is LNHDA, CDR2 SQIVND, per germline (reference sequence). The chain's CDR3 is CASSIIAGALTGELFF.

J is TRBJ2-2 and V is TRBV5-1. The CDR3 covers 14 residues. Germline V gene sequence: CDR1 SGHRS, CDR2 YFSETQ. The CDR3 sequence: CASSSDRDPGELFF.

CDR3 sequence reads: CASSQDRPSVNTGELFF. V is TRBV4-3 and J is TRBJ2-2. CDR3 length: 17 amino acids. Germline V gene sequence: CDR1 LGHNA, CDR2 YSLEER.

The gene calls are TRBV7-2 and TRBJ1-1. The CDR3 covers 15 residues. Looked up from germline, CDR1 is SGHTA and CDR2 is FQGNSA. The CDR3 reads CASSPSGRGSTEAFF.

V usage is TRBV7-8 and J usage is TRBJ2-1; absent DNA, TCRdb's TRBD1 call cannot be checked. CDR3 length equals 14 residues. Germline V gives CDR1 SGHVS, CDR2 FQNEAQ. The chain's CDR3 is CASSSRRGRNEQFF.

The rearrangement links TRBV20-1 to TRBJ1-1; there is no DNA to check the TCRdb D call of TRBD1. CDR3 length: 15 residues. Per germline, CDR1 DFQATT and CDR2 SNEGSKA (reference sequence). The CDR3 region is CSATGTGDWDTEAFF.

The chain couples TRBV12-3 or TRBV12-4 to TRBJ2-5; TCRdb proposes TRBD2, but this gene call is untestable without DNA. This CDR3 has 12 amino acids. The CDR3 sequence is CASRGLEETQYF.

The gene calls are TRBV20-1 and TRBJ1-1; the D gene TCRdb calls, TRBD1, cannot be checked with no DNA. Germline lookup yields CDR1 DFQATT and CDR2 SNEGSKA (reference sequence). The CDR3 covers 13 residues. CDR3 protein: CSGTDRVGTEAFF.

The gene calls are TRBV11-2 and TRBJ2-5. Germline loops: CDR1 SGHAT, CDR2 FQNNGV. The CDR3 has 12 residues. CDR3 in amino acids: CASSFLRETQYF. The variable domain in full, completed from reference TRBV11-2 and TRBJ2-5, reads EAGVAQSPRYKIIEKRQSVAFWCNPISGHATLYWYQQILGQGPKLLIQFQNNGVVDDSQLPKDRFSAERLKGVDSTLKIQPAKLEDSAVYLCASSFLRETQYFGPGTRLLVL.

The J gene is TRBJ2-3, the V gene TRBV7-9; TCRdb picks TRBD1, but there is no DNA to check that call. This CDR3 has 17 residues. Germline values: CDR1 SEHNR, CDR2 FQNEAQ (reference sequence). The chain's CDR3 is CASSLALAGGYTDTQYF.

This chain joins TRBV7-9 and TRBJ1-6; TCRdb reports TRBD1, a call that lacks DNA to check it against. The CDR3 consists of 17 residues. CDR1 is SEHNR, CDR2 FQNEAQ, per germline (reference sequence). The CDR3 sequence: CASSSRGQSSYNSPLHF.

The rearrangement links TRBV29-1 to TRBJ1-2; checking the TCRdb D call of TRBD1 is not possible without DNA. The CDR3 is made up of 13 amino acids. Germline CDR1 is SQVTM and CDR2 is ANQGSEA. The CDR3 loop is CSVFSTGGFGYTF.

The chain couples TRBV11-2 to TRBJ2-6. Germline V gene data show CDR1 as SGHAT and CDR2 as FQNNGV. The CDR3 sequence is 17 residues long. CDR3 protein: CASSSRLLAMGANVLTF.

This chain uses TRBV5-1 with TRBJ1-1. This CDR3 spans 14 amino acids. Germline V gives CDR1 SGHRS, CDR2 YFSETQ. The CDR3 spells CASFRGLENTEAFF. Looking up the rest from reference TRBV5-1 and TRBJ1-1 gives the full variable domain: KAGVTQTPRYLIKTRGQQVTLSCSPISGHRSVSWYQQTPGQGLQFLFEYFSETQRNKGNFPGRFSGRQFSNSRSEMNVSTLELGDSALYLCASFRGLENTEAFFGQGTRLTVV.